The source of this T cell receptor beta chain is a study of cytomegalovirus exposure and HLA in healthy donors. Study-wide points: Some public TCRs appeared in many individuals, while most sequences were rare. Some highly shared sequence variants likely arose as a pipeline artifact.

On this clone: Its target is not known.

The PCR had 60 Vbeta and 13 Jbeta primers. Here immunoSEQ multiplex PCR was the method, and the copy in TCRdb shows in-frame clones only, minus some. The repertoire table contains over 55,000 clones. This clonotype was sampled from a male donor in good health and CMV-seronegative. Input material: PBMCs.

CDR3 amino acids: CASSGGPPSGSDNEQFF. CDR3 coding DNA: TGTGCCAGCAGCGGAGGTCCCCCTAGCGGTTCCGACAATGAGCAGTTCTTC. This chain uses TRBV9 with TRBJ2-1, with 7 bases matching TRBD2. The germline V gene has CDR1 SGDLS and CDR2 YYNGEE. The length of the CDR3 is 17 residues. The trim removed 3 bases at V and 5 bases at J, leaving 14 bases unmatched.